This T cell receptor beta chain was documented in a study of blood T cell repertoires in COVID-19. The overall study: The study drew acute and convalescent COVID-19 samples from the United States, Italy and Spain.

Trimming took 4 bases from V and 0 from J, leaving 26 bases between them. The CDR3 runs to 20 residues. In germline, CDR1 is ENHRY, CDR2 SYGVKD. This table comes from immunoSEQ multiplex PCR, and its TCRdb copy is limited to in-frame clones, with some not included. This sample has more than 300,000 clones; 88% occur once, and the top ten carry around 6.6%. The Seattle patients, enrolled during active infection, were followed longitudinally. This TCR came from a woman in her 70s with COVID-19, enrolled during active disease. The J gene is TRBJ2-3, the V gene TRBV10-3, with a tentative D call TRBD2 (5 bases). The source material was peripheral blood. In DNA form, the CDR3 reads TGTGCCATCAGTGGATTGAGGGTTGAAGGAGAAGCCTATAGCACAGATACGCAGTATTTT. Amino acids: CAISGLRVEGEAYSTDTQYF.